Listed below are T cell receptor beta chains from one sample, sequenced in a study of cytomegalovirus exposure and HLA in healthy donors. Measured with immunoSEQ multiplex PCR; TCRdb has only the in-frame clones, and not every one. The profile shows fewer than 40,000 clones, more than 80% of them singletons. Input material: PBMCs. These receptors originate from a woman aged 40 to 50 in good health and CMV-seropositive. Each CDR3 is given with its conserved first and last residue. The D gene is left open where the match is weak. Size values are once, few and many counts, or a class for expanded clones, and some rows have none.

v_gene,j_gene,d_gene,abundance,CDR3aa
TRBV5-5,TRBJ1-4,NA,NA,CASSLVGPEKLFF
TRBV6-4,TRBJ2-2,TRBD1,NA,CASSDDRGSNTGELFF
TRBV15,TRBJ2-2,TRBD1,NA,CATSRSIGWGTGNTGELFF
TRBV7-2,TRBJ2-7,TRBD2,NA,CASSPYSGANEQYF
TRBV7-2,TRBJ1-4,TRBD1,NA,CASRLTGQHNEKLFF
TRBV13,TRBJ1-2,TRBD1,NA,CASSGPGQEGYGYTF
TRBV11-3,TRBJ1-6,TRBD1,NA,CASSSQGANSPLHF
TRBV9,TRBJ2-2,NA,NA,CASSHQAGGELFF
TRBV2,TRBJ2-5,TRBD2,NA,CASSERTRAETQYF
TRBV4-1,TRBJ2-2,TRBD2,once,CATRGTSYTGELFF
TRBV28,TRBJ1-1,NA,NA,CASSSNAGITEAFF
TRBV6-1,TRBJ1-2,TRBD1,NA,CASSVGTDTHGYTF
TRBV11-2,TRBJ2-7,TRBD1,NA,CASSLTTGQALYEQYF
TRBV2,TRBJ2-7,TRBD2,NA,CASTQAGRPYEQYF
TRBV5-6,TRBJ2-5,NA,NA,CASSRGLRETQYF
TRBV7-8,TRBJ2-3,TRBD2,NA,CASSPRTSGVSDTQYF
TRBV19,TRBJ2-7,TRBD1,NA,CASSRGQGADEQYF
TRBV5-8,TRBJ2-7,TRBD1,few,CASSMSGQSSYEQYF
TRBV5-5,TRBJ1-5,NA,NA,CASSVAPGYQPQHF
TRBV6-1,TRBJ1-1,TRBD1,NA,CASSVRDRNTEAFF
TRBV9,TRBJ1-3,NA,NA,CASSVGVAGSTIYF
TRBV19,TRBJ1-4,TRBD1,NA,CASRDLGQGGEKLFF
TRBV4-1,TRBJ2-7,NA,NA,CASSQDPGRGPYEQYF
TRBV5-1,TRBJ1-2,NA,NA,CASRKTGSDYGYTF
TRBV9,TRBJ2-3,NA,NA,CASSVVRTDTQYF
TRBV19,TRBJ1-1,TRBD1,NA,CASSPGQRMNTEAFF
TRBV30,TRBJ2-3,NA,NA,CAWSLGRRDTQYF
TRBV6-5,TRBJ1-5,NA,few,CASSEGGGNQPQHF